Listed here are 13 T cell receptor beta chains from one sample, sequenced in a study of shared clonotypes between healthy human individuals. Here immunoSEQ multiplex PCR was the method, and the copy in TCRdb shows in-frame clones only, minus some. The data show about 2 million clones, approximately 95% seen once. Naive CD8 cells lacked CD45RO, underwent positive selection for CCR7 and left out terminally differentiated effector memory CD45RA+ cells. The material sequenced was naive CD8+ T cells sorted from blood. The source is a man between 18 and 29 years old in good health.

The V and J genes are TRBV28 and TRBJ1-1; D gene unclear. Per the germline V gene, CDR1 is MDHEN and CDR2 is SYDVKM. V was pared by 2 bases and J by 7 bases, with 8 bases between. CDR3 length equals 12 residues. This chain's CDR3 is CASSLRGGEAFF. DNA for the CDR3: TGTGCCAGCAGTTTACGTGGTGGTGAAGCTTTCTTT.

This sequence joins TRBV4-1 and TRBJ1-3, with D unclear. The CDR3 runs 18 residues. V was shortened by 0 bases and J by 0 bases, with 15 bases between the two germline ends. Germline CDR1 MGHRA, CDR2 YSYEKL. The CDR3 nucleotides are TGCGCCAGCAGCCAAGATTTGTCCGTTCGTAGCTCTGGAAACACCATATATTTT. Encoded protein: CASSQDLSVRSSGNTIYF.

This rearrangement joins TRBV5-6 to TRBJ1-2; D call uncertain. The CDR3 consists of 14 residues. Trimming removed 4 bases from V and 7 bases from J, with 17 bases in between. From germline, CDR1 is SGHDT and CDR2 YYEEEE. The CDR3 sequence is CASSVGGVYGGYTF. DNA for the CDR3: TGTGCCAGCAGCGTCGGAGGCGTCTATGGTGGCTACACCTTC.

Remarks on this clone: The limits of the CDR3 on the DNA are not certain, so only TCRdb's listed CDR3 is given. This chain connects TRBV27 to TRBJ1-2. Germline V lookup: CDR1 MNHEY, CDR2 SMNVEV (reference sequence). The CDR3 has 16 amino acids, counting both end residues. CDR3 region: CASSFGPGTSNYGYTF.

The chain combines TRBV4-3 with TRBJ2-1, with 8 bases identical to TRBD2. With 4 bases clipped from V and 4 bases from J, the junction kept 9 bases outside the gene matches. The CDR3 sequence is 16 residues long. CDR1 and CDR2 from the germline V gene are LGHNA and YSLEER. The CDR3 nucleotides are TGCGCCAGCAGCCTCGGAGCGGGAGTAGGTTACAATGAGCAGTTCTTC. This translates into CASSLGAGVGYNEQFF.

V usage is TRBV11-2 and J usage is TRBJ2-1; TRBD1 matches at 9 bases. Germline lookup yields CDR1 SGHAT and CDR2 FQNNGV. CDR3 length equals 17 residues. Trimming removed 9 bases from V and 2 bases from J; junction bases left unmatched: 14. The CDR3 sequence is CASSRALQGAPYNEQFF. The CDR3 DNA sequence: TGTGCCAGTTCACGGGCCTTACAGGGGGCCCCCTACAATGAGCAGTTCTTC.

The genes are TRBV2 and TRBJ1-1, with 8 positions matching TRBD1. V dropped 3 bases and J dropped 8; count of bases not matched to a gene: 8. Germline lookup yields CDR1 SNHLY and CDR2 FYNNEI. The CDR3 has 14 amino acids. In nucleotides, the CDR3 is TGTGCCAGCAGTGATCTGGGACAGGTGGCGGAAGCTTTCTTT. Translated: CASSDLGQVAEAFF.

On this clone itself: The same CDR3 can be traced to other DNA sequences in this sample. The rearrangement joins TRBV6-5 to TRBJ2-7; 7 bases match TRBD1. With V trimmed by 0 bases and J by 1 base, 3 bases remained unmatched. CDR1 MNHEY and CDR2 SVGAGI come from the germline V gene. This CDR3 is 15 amino acids long. The chain's CDR3 is CASSYSTRGSYEQYF. DNA of the CDR3: TGTGCCAGCAGTTACTCGACCAGGGGGTCCTACGAGCAGTACTTC.

The V call is TRBV4-1, the J call TRBJ1-2; TRBD1 might be the D (5 bases). The CDR3 consists of 13 residues. V was clipped by 3 bases and J by 13 bases, with 18 bases between them. CDR1 and CDR2 (germline): MGHRA, YSYEKL. The CDR3 bases are TGCGCCAGCAGCCAGGGGCGGACCGCTCATCCCACCTTC. This encodes CASSQGRTAHPTF.

The chain joins TRBV27 to TRBJ1-1; a weak D match, TRBD1 (5 bases). The length of the CDR3 is 15 residues. Germline V gives CDR1 MNHEY, CDR2 SMNVEV (reference sequence). V lost 5 bases to trimming and J lost 1 base, with 14 bases between them. This CDR3 is CASSRKTEANTEAFF. The CDR3 nucleotides read TGTGCCAGCAGTCGCAAGACAGAGGCGAACACTGAAGCTTTCTTT.

In its sample, this clone was seen once. This chain connects TRBV19 to TRBJ1-5, with a weak D call TRBD1 (5 bases). CDR1 is LNHDA and CDR2 is SQIVND in the germline V gene (reference sequence). Trimming took off 2 bases at V and 7 bases at J, with 12 bases between the two ends. CDR3 length equals 14 residues. The CDR3 nucleotides read TGTGCCAGTAGTATACGGGACTTCCTACAGCCCCAGCATTTT. Amino acid sequence: CASSIRDFLQPQHF.

The chain employs TRBV27 and TRBJ2-7, with D tentatively TRBD2 (7 bases). The germline V gene encodes CDR1 MNHEY and CDR2 SMNVEV (reference sequence). The ends were cut back, 4 bases at V and 4 bases at J, with 14 bases in the middle. The CDR3 spans 14 residues. The CDR3 spells CASSWAGALYEQYF. The CDR3 bases are TGTGCCAGCAGTTGGGCGGGGGCTCTTTACGAGCAGTACTTC.

This clone was picked up a small number of times. This rearrangement joins TRBV7-9 to TRBJ1-2; D is undetermined. CDR3 length equals 11 residues. Trimming pared 5 bases from V and 7 bases from J, leaving 8 bases between. Germline lookup yields CDR1 SEHNR and CDR2 FQNEAQ (reference sequence). The CDR3 nucleotides read TGTGCCAGCAGCCCCTTTGTTGGCTACACCTTC. It encodes CASSPFVGYTF.